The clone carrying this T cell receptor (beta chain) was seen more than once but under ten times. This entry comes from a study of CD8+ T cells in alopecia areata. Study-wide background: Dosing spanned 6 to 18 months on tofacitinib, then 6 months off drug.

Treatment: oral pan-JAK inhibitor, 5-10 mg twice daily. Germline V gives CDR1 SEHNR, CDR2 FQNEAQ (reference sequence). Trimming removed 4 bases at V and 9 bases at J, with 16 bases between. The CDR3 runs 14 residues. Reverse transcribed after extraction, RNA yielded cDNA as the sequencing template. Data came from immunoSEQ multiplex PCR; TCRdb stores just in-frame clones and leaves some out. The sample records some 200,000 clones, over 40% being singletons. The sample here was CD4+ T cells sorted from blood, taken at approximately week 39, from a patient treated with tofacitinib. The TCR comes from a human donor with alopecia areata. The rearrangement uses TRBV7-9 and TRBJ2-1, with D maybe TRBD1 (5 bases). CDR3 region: CASSSEGARSEQFF. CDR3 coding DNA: TGTGCCAGCAGCTCCGAAGGGGCGCGAAGTGAGCAGTTCTTC.